One and the same sample provided the 22 T cell receptor beta chains below, sequenced in a study of Ad26.COV2.S vaccination and SARS-CoV-2 variants. Regarding treatment: roughly 20 received Ad26.COV2.S at low or high dose, single or two shots; roughly five received placebo; per-sample allocation not given. Vaccine and placebo recipients were sampled on day 63 after the first injection. Profiling relied on immunoSEQ multiplex PCR, and the TCRdb table lists in-frame clones only, not all of them. The sample holds roughly 390,000 clones, about nine tenths seen once. The sequences come from peripheral blood, collected in a trial of Ad26.COV2.S vaccine versus placebo. The source of these receptors is a person aged 18-65 years who received the Ad26.COV2.S COVID-19 vaccine or a placebo.

The rearrangement uses TRBV19 and TRBJ1-1, with D perhaps TRBD1 (6 bases). Germline V lookup: CDR1 LNHDA, CDR2 SQIVND (reference sequence). V gave up 11 bases and J gave up 11 bases, with 18 bases separating them. The CDR3 extends over 11 amino acids. In DNA form, the CDR3 reads TGTGCCGTCAACGGGAGGGGGACCGCTTTCTTT. Translated, it gives CAVNGRGTAFF. The complete variable domain, with remaining parts taken from reference TRBV19 and TRBJ1-1, reads DGGITQSPKYLFRKEGQNVTLSCEQNLNHDAMYWYRQDPGQGLRLIYYSQIVNDFQKGDIAEGYSVSREKKESFPLTVTSAQKNPTAFYLCAVNGRGTAFFGQGTRLTVV.

The genes are TRBV2 and TRBJ2-5; TRBD1 might be the D (7 bases). Trimming stripped 0 bases from V and 1 base from J, with 15 bases between. Germline CDR1 and CDR2: SNHLY and FYNNEI. This CDR3 comprises 17 residues. CDR3 loop: CASSEARDRGLQETQYF. Here the CDR3 DNA reads TGTGCCAGCAGTGAAGCGCGGGACAGAGGACTCCAAGAGACCCAGTACTTC.

On this clone: This same CDR3 is encoded by further DNA sequences in the sample. The J gene is TRBJ1-1, the V gene TRBV7-6, with D unresolved. Trimming removed 5 bases at V and 0 bases at J, with 7 bases between. This CDR3 has 13 amino acids. From germline, CDR1 is SGHVS and CDR2 FNYEAQ. The CDR3 DNA is TGTGCCAGCAGCCCACAGATGAACACTGAAGCTTTCTTT. Translation: CASSPQMNTEAFF.

This clone has a handful of counts. Other DNA sequences in this specimen translate into the identical CDR3. This chain links TRBV5-1 with TRBJ1-1; no clear D. The germline CDR1 and CDR2 sequences are SGHRS and YFSETQ. The CDR3 is 12 residues long. The germline V and J ends were trimmed by 3 bases and 0 bases, with 3 bases remaining between them. CDR3 region: CASSSMNTEAFF. The CDR3 DNA sequence: TGCGCCAGCAGCTCGATGAACACTGAAGCTTTCTTT.

This rearrangement joins TRBV6-1 to TRBJ2-7, with unresolved D. This CDR3 is 14 amino acids long. The V end was cut by 2 bases, the J end by 5 bases, with 13 bases between. Germline CDR1 and CDR2: MNHNS and SASEGT. CDR3: CASSELVGYDEQYF. DNA of the CDR3: TGTGCCAGCAGTGAATTAGTAGGGTACGACGAGCAGTACTTC.

This clone has only a few counts. The genes are TRBV4-3 and TRBJ2-3; the D gene is possibly TRBD1 (5 bases). The CDR3 runs 17 residues. Trimming pared 0 bases from V and 5 bases from J, leaving 18 bases between. Germline-derived CDR1 and CDR2 are LGHNA and YSLEER. The CDR3 here is CASSQDQQEIRVDTQYF. The CDR3 region has the DNA TGCGCCAGCAGCCAAGATCAACAGGAAATACGGGTAGATACGCAGTATTTT.

The chain uses TRBV4-1 and TRBJ1-3; tentative D call: TRBD1 (5 bases). Germline CDR1 MGHRA, CDR2 YSYEKL. V gave up 1 base and J gave up 0 bases, with 13 bases separating them. The CDR3 loop spans 17 amino acids. The CDR3 region is CASSQVPGLNSGNTIYF. In DNA, the CDR3 is TGCGCCAGCAGCCAAGTCCCGGGACTCAACTCTGGAAACACCATATATTTT.

The gene calls are TRBV7-2 and TRBJ1-1, with TRBD1 matching 7 bases. There are 13 residues in the CDR3. In germline, CDR1 is SGHTA, CDR2 FQGNSA. After removal of 9 bases from V and 4 bases from J, the junction contained 8 bases not matched to a gene. Written as DNA, the CDR3 is TGTGCCAGTTCCACTAGGGGGCTCACTGAAGCTTTCTTT. It encodes CASSTRGLTEAFF.

The chain carries TRBV2 and TRBJ2-6; D not certain. The germline V gene has CDR1 SNHLY and CDR2 FYNNEI. This CDR3 is built from 13 residues. Deletions cut 8 bases from V and 1 base from J, with 6 bases between. The CDR3 here is CASGRSGANVLTF. CDR3 nucleotide sequence: TGTGCCAGCGGCCGTTCTGGGGCCAACGTCCTGACTTTC. Full variable domain (remainder filled in from reference TRBV2 and TRBJ2-6): EPEVTQTPSHQVTQMGQEVILRCVPISNHLYFYWYRQILGQKVEFLVSFYNNEISEKSEIFDDQFSVERPDGSNFTLKIRSTKLEDSAMYFCASGRSGANVLTFGAGSRLTVL.

The chain recombines TRBV7-9 with TRBJ2-7; D uncertain. CDR1 and CDR2 (germline): SEHNR, FQNEAQ (reference sequence). V dropped 1 base and J dropped 6 bases, with 10 bases sitting between them. The CDR3 is made up of 13 amino acids. The CDR3 sequence: CASSLGQVREQYF. The CDR3 DNA reads as TGTGCCAGCAGCTTAGGGCAGGTCCGCGAGCAGTACTTC.

This clone has just a few counts. The chain couples TRBV25-1 to TRBJ1-2, with no clear D. CDR3 length equals 11 residues. V dropped 4 bases and J dropped 8 bases, with 8 bases sitting between them. The germline V gene encodes CDR1 MGHDK and CDR2 SYGVNS. For the CDR3, the DNA is TGTGCCAGCAGTGGTCTCTTCGGCTACACCTTC. Encoded protein: CASSGLFGYTF.

The V call is TRBV12-5, the J call TRBJ2-5; D not certain. Trimming pared 2 bases from V and 3 bases from J, leaving 7 bases between. Germline CDR1 reads LGHNT; CDR2 reads FRNRAP. The CDR3 is made up of 13 amino acids. CDR3 residues: CASGLSIKETQYF. The DNA for the CDR3 is TGTGCTAGTGGTTTGAGCATTAAAGAGACCCAGTACTTC.

This rearrangement joins TRBV11-2 to TRBJ1-1; TRBD1 is a possible D gene (5 bases). V lost 5 bases to trimming and J lost 11 bases, with 15 bases between them. CDR3 length: 12 amino acids. Looked up from germline, CDR1 is SGHAT and CDR2 is FQNNGV. The CDR3 DNA is TGTGCCAGCAGCCCCCTGGGGGGGAGGGCTTTCTTT. It encodes CASSPLGGRAFF.

This chain uses TRBV10-3 with TRBJ1-2; 8 bases agree with TRBD1. Germline CDR1 ENHRY, CDR2 SYGVKD. With V trimmed by 7 bases and J by 3 bases, 13 bases remained unmatched. The CDR3 is 16 amino acids. The CDR3 DNA is TGTGCCATCACGCATGGTCCGGGGACAGGCGACTATGGCTACACCTTC. Amino acids: CAITHGPGTGDYGYTF.

The CDR3 bases are TGTGCCAGCAGTTACGGCTCCGAGCAGTACTTC. Translation: CASSYGSEQYF. The rearrangement uses TRBV6-5 and TRBJ2-7; D unresolved. This CDR3 is built from 11 residues. Germline V gene sequence: CDR1 MNHEY, CDR2 SVGAGI. V was shortened by 2 bases and J by 6 bases, with 5 bases between the two germline ends.

This chain uses TRBV6-6 with TRBJ2-1; possibly TRBD1 for D (5 bases). The CDR3 loop spans 14 amino acids. Trimming removed 0 bases from V and 9 bases from J, with 12 bases in between. CDR1 is MNHNY, CDR2 SVGAGI, per germline (reference sequence). CDR3 sequence reads: CASSYSDPRGEQFF. The CDR3 DNA reads TGTGCCAGCAGTTACTCGGACCCAAGGGGTGAGCAGTTCTTC.

The gene calls are TRBV18 and TRBJ1-2; D call uncertain. This CDR3 is built from 17 residues. Between the trimmed V and J ends, which lost 1 base and 6 bases, there was a span of 21 bases. In germline, CDR1 is KGHSH, CDR2 LQKENI. CDR3 residues: CASSPLEGAGNADGYTF. DNA of the CDR3: TGTGCCAGCTCACCACTCGAGGGTGCGGGGAATGCGGATGGCTACACCTTC.

The chain employs TRBV7-2 and TRBJ1-2; 8 nucleotides line up with TRBD1. The J segment lost 8 bases and the V segment lost 4 bases, leaving 12 bases of the junction unmatched. Germline CDR1 reads SGHTA; CDR2 reads FQGNSA. The CDR3 loop spans 15 amino acids. The CDR3 region is CASSSSGQVASGYTF. Written as DNA, the CDR3 is TGTGCCAGCAGCTCTTCGGGACAGGTTGCGTCGGGCTACACCTTC.

This clone was picked up a small number of times. The chain couples TRBV14 to TRBJ2-1, with 14 bases fitting TRBD2. CDR1 and CDR2 from the germline V gene are SGHDN and FVKESK. The CDR3 length is 14 residues. The V gene end was trimmed by 3 bases and the J gene end by 13 bases; junction bases not matched to a gene: 5. Here the CDR3 DNA reads TGTGCCAGCAGCCAGACTAGCGGGGGGGCCCCCCAGTTCTTC. Translation: CASSQTSGGAPQFF. Full variable domain (remainder filled in from reference TRBV14 and TRBJ2-1): EAGVTQFPSHSVIEKGQTVTLRCDPISGHDNLYWYRRVMGKEIKFLLHFVKESKQDESGMPNNRFLAERTGGTYSTLKVQPAELEDSGVYFCASSQTSGGAPQFFGPGTRLTVL.

This clone was observed a single time. The chain uses TRBV6-5 and TRBJ1-2, with a possible D match to TRBD1 (6 bases). V lost 7 bases to trimming and J lost 5 bases, with 20 bases between them. The germline V gene has CDR1 MNHEY and CDR2 SVGAGI. This CDR3 comprises 15 residues. The CDR3 sequence: CASNDRARGYYGYTF. The CDR3 nucleotides read TGTGCCAGCAACGACCGGGCCAGGGGCTATTATGGCTACACCTTC.

This clone was detected once. CDR3 nucleotides: TGTGCCACTCATCGGGGGCTTGAGGTCACTGAAGCTTTCTTT. It encodes CATHRGLEVTEAFF. V gene TRBV19 combines with J gene TRBJ1-1, with D maybe TRBD1 (6 bases). Trimming pared 10 bases from V and 4 bases from J, leaving 19 bases between. CDR1 is LNHDA, CDR2 SQIVND, per germline (reference sequence). CDR3 size: 14 residues.

CDR3 nucleotide sequence: TGTGCCAGCACGAGGGGCAGCGGGGAACCCTACGAGCAGTACTTC. This sequence encodes CASTRGSGEPYEQYF. The V gene is TRBV6-4, the J gene TRBJ2-7; 7 bases fit TRBD2. J was trimmed by 2 bases and V by 7 bases; bases with no gene match: 11. The CDR3 totals 15 residues. The germline V gene has CDR1 MRHNA and CDR2 SNTAGT.